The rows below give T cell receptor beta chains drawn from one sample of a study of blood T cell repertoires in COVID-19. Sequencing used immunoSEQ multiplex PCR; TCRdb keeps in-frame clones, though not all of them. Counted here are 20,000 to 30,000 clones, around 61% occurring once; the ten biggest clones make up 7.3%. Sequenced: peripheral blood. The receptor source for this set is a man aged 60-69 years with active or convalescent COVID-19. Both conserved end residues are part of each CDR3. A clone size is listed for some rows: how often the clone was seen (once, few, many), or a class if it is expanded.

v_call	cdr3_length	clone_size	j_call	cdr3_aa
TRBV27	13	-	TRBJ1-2	CASRQTGNYGYTF
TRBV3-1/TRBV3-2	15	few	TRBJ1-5	CASSQDGGINQPQHF
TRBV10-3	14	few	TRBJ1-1	CAISLGMGNTEAFF
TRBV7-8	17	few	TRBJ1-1	CASSLSRFRGAVTEAFF
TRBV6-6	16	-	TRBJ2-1	CASSPSSGGYYNEQFF
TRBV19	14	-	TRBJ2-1	CASSGRFPGNEQFF
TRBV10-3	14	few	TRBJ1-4	CAISESRFAEKLFF
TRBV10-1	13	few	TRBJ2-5	CASSGNIKETQYF
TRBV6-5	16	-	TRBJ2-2	CASSYGRRGPAGELFF
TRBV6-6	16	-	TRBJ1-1	CASSYHITGTRTEAFF
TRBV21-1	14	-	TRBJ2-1	CANVSGSFYNEQFF
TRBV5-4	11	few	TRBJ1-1	CASRAGTEAFF
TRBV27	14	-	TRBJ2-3	CASSRNPGVDTQYF
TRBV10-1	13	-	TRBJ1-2	CASSDRRNNGYTF
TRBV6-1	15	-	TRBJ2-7	CASSEPGLPPYEQYF
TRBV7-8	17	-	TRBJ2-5	CASSLVRPGRSKETQYF
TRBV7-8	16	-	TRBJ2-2	CASSPRTGGGTGELFF
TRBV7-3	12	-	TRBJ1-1	CASSLTGAQAFF
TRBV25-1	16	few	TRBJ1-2	CASSETGSTINYGYTF
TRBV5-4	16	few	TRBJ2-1	CASRSKGGSDYNEQFF
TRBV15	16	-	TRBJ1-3	CATSREGTGSGNTIYF
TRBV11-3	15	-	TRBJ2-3	CASTKTGLITDTQYF
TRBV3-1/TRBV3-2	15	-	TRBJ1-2	CASSQGQRGSYGYTF
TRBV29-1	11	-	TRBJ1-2	CSGVLGGGYTF
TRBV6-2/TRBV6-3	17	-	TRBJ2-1	CASSYFIGGVVWNEQFF
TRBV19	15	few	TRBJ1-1	CASSIDHRGTTEAFF
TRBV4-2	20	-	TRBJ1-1	CASSQESLGRGGGLNTEAFF
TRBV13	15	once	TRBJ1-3	CASSYFSRSGNTIYF
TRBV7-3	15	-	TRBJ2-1	CASSLAGVSIHEQFF
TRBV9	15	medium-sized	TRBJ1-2	CASSGEGTAIYGYTF
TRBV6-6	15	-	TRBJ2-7	CASSYSTSGGSEQYF
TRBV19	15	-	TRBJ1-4	CASSYSGRSNEKLFF
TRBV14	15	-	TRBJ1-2	CASSLGTGGLIGYTF
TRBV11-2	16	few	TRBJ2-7	CASSPPGTTSFYEQYF
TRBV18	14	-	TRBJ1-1	CASSPRDRYTEAFF
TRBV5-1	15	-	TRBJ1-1	CASSSPGTGDTEAFF
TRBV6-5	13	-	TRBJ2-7	CASRATGGSEQYF
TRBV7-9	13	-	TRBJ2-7	CASSWDTSYEQYF
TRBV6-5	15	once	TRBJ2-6	CASSFRGSGANVLTF
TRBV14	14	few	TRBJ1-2	CASSQARGFYGYTF
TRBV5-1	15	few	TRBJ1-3	CASSLAGTTGNTIYF
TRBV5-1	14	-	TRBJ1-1	CASSLQVSNTEAFF
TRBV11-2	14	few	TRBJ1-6	CASSPVTGNSPLHF
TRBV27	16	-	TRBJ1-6	CASSFLIDRENSPLHF
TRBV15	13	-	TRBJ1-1	CATSSGGGTEAFF
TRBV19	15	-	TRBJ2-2	CASSIRQGGTGELFF
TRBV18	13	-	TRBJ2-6	CASSPGGANVLTF
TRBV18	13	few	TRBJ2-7	CASSPQLAYEQYF
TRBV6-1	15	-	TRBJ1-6	CASSEGTGGNSPLHF
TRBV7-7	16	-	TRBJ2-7	CASSSRWTLSSYEQYF
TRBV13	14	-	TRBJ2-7	CASSLTLADYEQYF
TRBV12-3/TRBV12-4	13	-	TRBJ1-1	CASTLGTNTEAFF